A selection of T cell receptor beta chains follows, all from one sample in a study of chemoradiotherapy in HPV16-positive cancers. The repertoire was sequenced with immunoSEQ multiplex PCR; TCRdb's copy has only in-frame clones and lacks some. The sample consists of roughly 6,800 clones, 71% of them appearing once. Here the sequenced sample was tumor tissue, taken from a patient who underwent chemoradiotherapy. The receptors shown here come from a human donor with HPV-associated anogenital cancer. CDR3s include the opening cysteine and the closing phenylalanine or tryptophan. D genes are given only for firm matches. The size entry is marked missing in some rows and otherwise reads once, few, many or a size class.

CDR3 protein: CASSLVGTSGIEQFF
CDR3 DNA: TGTGCCAGCAGCTTGGTCGGGACTAGCGGGATTGAGCAGTTCTTC
clone size: once
V gene: TRBV5-6
D gene: TRBD2
J gene: TRBJ2-1

CDR3 protein: CASRLNTEAFF
CDR3 DNA: TGTGCCAGCCGCCTAAACACTGAAGCTTTCTTT
clone size: NA
V gene: TRBV5-4
D gene: NA
J gene: TRBJ1-1

CDR3 protein: CASSQRAGTGLFEQYF
CDR3 DNA: TGCGCCAGCAGTCAAAGGGCCGGGACAGGTTTATTCGAGCAGTACTTC
clone size: NA
V gene: TRBV23-1
D gene: TRBD1
J gene: TRBJ2-7

CDR3 protein: CASRPSGTTGELFF
CDR3 DNA: TGTGCCAGCAGGCCTAGCGGGACCACCGGGGAGCTGTTTTTT
clone size: NA
V gene: TRBV2
D gene: TRBD2
J gene: TRBJ2-2

CDR3 protein: CASSLVSLRIGGNTEAFF
CDR3 DNA: TGTGCCAGCAGCTTGGTGAGTCTCAGGATTGGGGGGAACACTGAAGCTTTCTTT
clone size: NA
V gene: TRBV5-5
D gene: NA
J gene: TRBJ1-1

CDR3 protein: CASSLRRIQETQYF
CDR3 DNA: TGTGCCAGCAGCCTAAGACGTATCCAAGAGACCCAGTACTTC
clone size: NA
V gene: TRBV14
D gene: NA
J gene: TRBJ2-5

CDR3 protein: CASSLAGQGAMGYQETQYF
CDR3 DNA: TGTGCCAGCAGCTTAGCGGGACAGGGGGCGATGGGGTACCAAGAGACCCAGTACTTC
clone size: NA
V gene: TRBV7-6
D gene: TRBD1
J gene: TRBJ2-5

CDR3 protein: CASSVTSAETQYF
CDR3 DNA: TGTGCCAGCAGTGTAACTAGCGCAGAGACCCAGTACTTC
clone size: NA
V gene: TRBV9
D gene: TRBD2
J gene: TRBJ2-5

CDR3 protein: CASSKGQGVDTGELFF
CDR3 DNA: TGTGCCAGCAGCAAAGGACAGGGAGTGGACACCGGGGAGCTGTTTTTT
clone size: few
V gene: TRBV5-5
D gene: TRBD1
J gene: TRBJ2-2

CDR3 protein: CASGRGYLEQYF
CDR3 DNA: TGTGCCAGCGGAAGGGGGTATCTGGAGCAGTACTTC
clone size: few
V gene: TRBV14
D gene: NA
J gene: TRBJ2-7